The clone carrying this T cell receptor (beta chain) is a singleton in its sample. V dropped 2 bases and J dropped 0 bases, with 7 bases sitting between them. This CDR3 comprises 14 residues. Germline values: CDR1 MNHEY, CDR2 SVGAGI. This sample was included in a study of blood T cell repertoires in COVID-19. The overall study: From the United States, Italy and Spain came samples of acute and convalescent COVID-19. PBMCs, B-cell-depleted T cells, or T cells were the source of the cDNA or gDNA that made up the material.

The protocol was immunoSEQ multiplex PCR, while the TCRdb copy is restricted to in-frame clones and leaves out a portion. The sample consists of 50,000 or so clones, roughly 82% of them appearing once. Sequencing used peripheral blood. J is TRBJ1-1 and V is TRBV6-5, with TRBD1 as a possible D gene (6 bases). This clonotype was obtained from a man aged 40-50 years with acute or convalescent COVID-19. DNA of the CDR3: TGTGCCAGCAGTTACGGGACAATGAACACTGAAGCTTTCTTT. Translation gives CASSYGTMNTEAFF.